This TCR beta chain stems from a study of graft-versus-host responses after intestinal transplantation. Study-wide background: All recipients were transplanted with multivisceral, liver-intestinal, or isolated intestinal grafts. The whole recipient group had anti-thymocyte globulin induction followed by tacrolimus and steroids for approximately three years. Regarding the study as a whole: Recipient marrow harbored GvH clones, some of which surfaced first in ileum or blood.

On this clone: Antigen specificity is unknown.

The CDR3 has 14 residues. V gave up 2 bases and J gave up 3 bases, with 12 bases separating them. The germline V gene has CDR1 SGHKS and CDR2 YYEKEE (reference sequence). The method was immunoSEQ multiplex PCR; TCRdb's version includes in-frame clones alone and lacks a portion of them. This sample has approximately 90,000 clones, with about 92% found just once. This receptor was identified in a human donor who received an intestinal transplant. Sequences were derived from unstimulated CD8+ T cells sorted from spleen or lymph node cells, sampled before intestinal transplant. The rearrangement joins TRBV5-5 to TRBJ2-7, with a possible D match to TRBD2 (6 bases). The CDR3 sequence is CASSLSGGVYEQYF. In nucleotides, the CDR3 is TGTGCCAGCAGCTTATCCGGCGGGGTCTACGAGCAGTACTTC.